The 2 T cell receptor beta chains below were found in one sample sequenced in a study of T cell clones after liver transplantation. Libraries were prepared by immunoSEQ multiplex PCR; TCRdb keeps only in-frame clonotypes and omits some of them. The repertoire has 55,000 to 75,000 clones, about 70% of them found once; the top ten carry approximately 2.8%. The specimen comprised CD4+ T cells from blood, sampled at the roughly 16-month timepoint. The origin of the receptors is a human patient who received a liver transplant. A share of the T cells may be of graft donor origin.

The V gene is TRBV19, the J gene TRBJ2-4, with 11 positions matching TRBD1. Germline V gene lookup returns CDR1 LNHDA and CDR2 SQIVND (reference sequence). The CDR3 has 15 residues. Trimming removed 5 bases from V and 0 bases from J; junction bases left unmatched: 0. CDR3 coding DNA: TGTGCCAGTAGTGGGACAGGGGGAGCCAAAAACATTCAGTACTTC. It encodes CASSGTGGAKNIQYF.

The sample holds a few counts of this clone. The rearrangement uses TRBV19 and TRBJ1-4, with a possible D match to TRBD1 (5 bases). With 3 bases removed from V and 11 bases from J, the gap between germline ends came to 13 bases. The CDR3 is 13 amino acids. Germline V gives CDR1 LNHDA, CDR2 SQIVND (reference sequence). CDR3 in amino acids: CASSIGAGTKLFF. Here the CDR3 DNA reads TGTGCCAGTAGTATTGGTGCCGGGACGAAACTGTTTTTT.